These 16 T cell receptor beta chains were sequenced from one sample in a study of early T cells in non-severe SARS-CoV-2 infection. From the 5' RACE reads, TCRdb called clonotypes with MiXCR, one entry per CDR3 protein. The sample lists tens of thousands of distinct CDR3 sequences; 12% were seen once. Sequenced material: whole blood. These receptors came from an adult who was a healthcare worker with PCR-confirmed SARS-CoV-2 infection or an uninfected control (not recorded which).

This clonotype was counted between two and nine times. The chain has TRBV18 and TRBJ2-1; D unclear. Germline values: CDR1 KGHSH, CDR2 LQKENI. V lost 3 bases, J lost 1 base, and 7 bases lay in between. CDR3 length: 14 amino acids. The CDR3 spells CASSPPDSYNEQFF. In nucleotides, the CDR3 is TGTGCCAGCTCACCGCCAGATTCCTACAATGAGCAGTTCTTC. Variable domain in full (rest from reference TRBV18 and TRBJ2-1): NAGVMQNPRHLVRRRGQEARLRCSPMKGHSHVYWYRQLPEEGLKFMVYLQKENIIDESGMPKERFSAEFPKEGPSILRIQQVVRGDSAAYFCASSPPDSYNEQFFGPGTRLTVL.

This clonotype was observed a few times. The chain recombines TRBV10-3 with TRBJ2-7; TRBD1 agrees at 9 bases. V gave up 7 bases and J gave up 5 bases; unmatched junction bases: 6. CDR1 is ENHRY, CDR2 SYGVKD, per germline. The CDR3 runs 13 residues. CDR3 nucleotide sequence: TGTGCCATCAAAGGGACAGGGATCCACGAGCAGTACTTC. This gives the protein CAIKGTGIHEQYF.

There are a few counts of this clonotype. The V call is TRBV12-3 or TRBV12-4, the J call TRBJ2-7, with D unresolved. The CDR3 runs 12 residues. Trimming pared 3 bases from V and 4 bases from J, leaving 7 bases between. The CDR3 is CASSFGEYEQYF. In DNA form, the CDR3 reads TGTGCCAGCAGTTTCGGCGAGTACGAGCAGTACTTC.

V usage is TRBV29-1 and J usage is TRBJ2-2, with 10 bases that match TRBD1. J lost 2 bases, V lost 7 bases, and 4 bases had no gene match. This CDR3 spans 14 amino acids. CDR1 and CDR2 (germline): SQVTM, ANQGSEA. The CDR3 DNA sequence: TGCAGCGCTGTGACAGGGGGCAACACCGGGGAGCTGTTTTTT. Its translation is CSAVTGGNTGELFF.

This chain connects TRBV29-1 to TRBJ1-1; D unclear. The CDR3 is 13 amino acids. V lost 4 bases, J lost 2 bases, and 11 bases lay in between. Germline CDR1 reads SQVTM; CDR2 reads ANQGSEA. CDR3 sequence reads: CSVGAGVNTEAFF. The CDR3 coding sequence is TGCAGCGTTGGGGCAGGAGTAAACACTGAAGCTTTCTTT.

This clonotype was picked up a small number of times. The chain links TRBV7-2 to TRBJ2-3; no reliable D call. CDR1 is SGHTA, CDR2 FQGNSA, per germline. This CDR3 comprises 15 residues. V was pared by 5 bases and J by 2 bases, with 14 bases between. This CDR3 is CASSHNLFDTDTQYF. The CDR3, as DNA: TGTGCCAGCAGCCACAATTTGTTTGACACAGATACGCAGTATTTT.

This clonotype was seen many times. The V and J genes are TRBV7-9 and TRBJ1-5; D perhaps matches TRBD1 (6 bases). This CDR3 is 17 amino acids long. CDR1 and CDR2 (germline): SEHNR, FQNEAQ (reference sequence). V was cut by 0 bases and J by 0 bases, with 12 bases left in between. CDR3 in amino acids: CASSLARTDDSNQPQHF. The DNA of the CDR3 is TGTGCCAGCAGCTTAGCTCGGACAGATGATAGCAATCAGCCCCAGCATTTT.

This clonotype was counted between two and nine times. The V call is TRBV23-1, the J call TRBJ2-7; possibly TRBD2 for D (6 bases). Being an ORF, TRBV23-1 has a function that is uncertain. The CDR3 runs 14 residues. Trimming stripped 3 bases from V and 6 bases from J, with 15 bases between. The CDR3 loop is CASSQEGRRFEQYF. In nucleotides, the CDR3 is TGCGCCAGCAGTCAGGAGGGACGGCGATTCGAGCAGTACTTC.

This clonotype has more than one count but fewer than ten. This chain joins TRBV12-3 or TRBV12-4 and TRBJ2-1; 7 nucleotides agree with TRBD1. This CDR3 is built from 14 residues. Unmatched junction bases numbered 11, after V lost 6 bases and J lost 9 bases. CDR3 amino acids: CASRRQGGIGEQFF. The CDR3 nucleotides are TGTGCCAGCAGAAGACAGGGTGGCATAGGTGAGCAGTTCTTC.

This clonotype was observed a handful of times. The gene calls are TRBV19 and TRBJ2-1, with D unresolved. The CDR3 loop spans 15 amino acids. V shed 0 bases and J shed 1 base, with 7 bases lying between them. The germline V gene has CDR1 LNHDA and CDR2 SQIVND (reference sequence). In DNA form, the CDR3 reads TGTGCCAGTAGTATAGATATGGAATCCTACAATGAGCAGTTCTTC. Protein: CASSIDMESYNEQFF.

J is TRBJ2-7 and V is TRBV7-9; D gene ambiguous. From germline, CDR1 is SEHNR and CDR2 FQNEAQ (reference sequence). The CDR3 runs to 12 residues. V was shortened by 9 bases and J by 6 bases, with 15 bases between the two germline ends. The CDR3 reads CASSPKGGEQYF. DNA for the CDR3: TGTGCCAGTTCCCCGAAGGGCGGCGAGCAGTACTTC.

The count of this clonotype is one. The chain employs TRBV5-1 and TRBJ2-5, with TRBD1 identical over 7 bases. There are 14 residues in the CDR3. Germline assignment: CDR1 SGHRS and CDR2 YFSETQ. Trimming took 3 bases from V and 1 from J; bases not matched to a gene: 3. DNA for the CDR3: TGCGCCAGCAGCTGGGGACAGCTCCAAGAGACCCAGTACTTC. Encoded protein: CASSWGQLQETQYF.

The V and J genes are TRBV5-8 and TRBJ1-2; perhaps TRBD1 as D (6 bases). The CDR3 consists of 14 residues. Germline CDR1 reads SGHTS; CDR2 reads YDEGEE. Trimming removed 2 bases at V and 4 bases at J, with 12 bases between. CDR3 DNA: TGTGCCAGCAGCTTAACAGGACAGCTCTATGGCTACACCTTC. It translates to CASSLTGQLYGYTF.

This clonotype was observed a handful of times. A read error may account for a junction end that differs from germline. Written as DNA, the CDR3 is TGTGCCAGCAGCTTAACCCCGGGACGGCTTTTGGACTTC. Translation gives CASSLTPGRLLDF. The gene calls are TRBV7-3 and TRBJ2-5; D may be TRBD1 or TRBD2 (5 bases each). Germline CDR1 SGHTA, CDR2 FQGTGA. The CDR3 sequence is 13 residues long.

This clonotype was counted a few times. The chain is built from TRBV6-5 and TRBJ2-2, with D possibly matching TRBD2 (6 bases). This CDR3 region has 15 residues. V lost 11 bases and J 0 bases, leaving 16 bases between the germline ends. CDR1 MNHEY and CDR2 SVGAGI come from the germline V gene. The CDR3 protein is CAVRPGLANTGELFF. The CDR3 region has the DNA TGTGCCGTCCGTCCGGGACTCGCGAACACCGGGGAGCTGTTTTTT.

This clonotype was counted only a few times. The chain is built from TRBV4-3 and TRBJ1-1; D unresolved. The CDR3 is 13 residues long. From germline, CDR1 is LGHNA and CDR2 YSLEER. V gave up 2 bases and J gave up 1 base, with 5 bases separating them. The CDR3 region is CASSQTENTEAFF. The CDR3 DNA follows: TGCGCCAGCAGCCAAACCGAGAACACTGAAGCTTTCTTT.